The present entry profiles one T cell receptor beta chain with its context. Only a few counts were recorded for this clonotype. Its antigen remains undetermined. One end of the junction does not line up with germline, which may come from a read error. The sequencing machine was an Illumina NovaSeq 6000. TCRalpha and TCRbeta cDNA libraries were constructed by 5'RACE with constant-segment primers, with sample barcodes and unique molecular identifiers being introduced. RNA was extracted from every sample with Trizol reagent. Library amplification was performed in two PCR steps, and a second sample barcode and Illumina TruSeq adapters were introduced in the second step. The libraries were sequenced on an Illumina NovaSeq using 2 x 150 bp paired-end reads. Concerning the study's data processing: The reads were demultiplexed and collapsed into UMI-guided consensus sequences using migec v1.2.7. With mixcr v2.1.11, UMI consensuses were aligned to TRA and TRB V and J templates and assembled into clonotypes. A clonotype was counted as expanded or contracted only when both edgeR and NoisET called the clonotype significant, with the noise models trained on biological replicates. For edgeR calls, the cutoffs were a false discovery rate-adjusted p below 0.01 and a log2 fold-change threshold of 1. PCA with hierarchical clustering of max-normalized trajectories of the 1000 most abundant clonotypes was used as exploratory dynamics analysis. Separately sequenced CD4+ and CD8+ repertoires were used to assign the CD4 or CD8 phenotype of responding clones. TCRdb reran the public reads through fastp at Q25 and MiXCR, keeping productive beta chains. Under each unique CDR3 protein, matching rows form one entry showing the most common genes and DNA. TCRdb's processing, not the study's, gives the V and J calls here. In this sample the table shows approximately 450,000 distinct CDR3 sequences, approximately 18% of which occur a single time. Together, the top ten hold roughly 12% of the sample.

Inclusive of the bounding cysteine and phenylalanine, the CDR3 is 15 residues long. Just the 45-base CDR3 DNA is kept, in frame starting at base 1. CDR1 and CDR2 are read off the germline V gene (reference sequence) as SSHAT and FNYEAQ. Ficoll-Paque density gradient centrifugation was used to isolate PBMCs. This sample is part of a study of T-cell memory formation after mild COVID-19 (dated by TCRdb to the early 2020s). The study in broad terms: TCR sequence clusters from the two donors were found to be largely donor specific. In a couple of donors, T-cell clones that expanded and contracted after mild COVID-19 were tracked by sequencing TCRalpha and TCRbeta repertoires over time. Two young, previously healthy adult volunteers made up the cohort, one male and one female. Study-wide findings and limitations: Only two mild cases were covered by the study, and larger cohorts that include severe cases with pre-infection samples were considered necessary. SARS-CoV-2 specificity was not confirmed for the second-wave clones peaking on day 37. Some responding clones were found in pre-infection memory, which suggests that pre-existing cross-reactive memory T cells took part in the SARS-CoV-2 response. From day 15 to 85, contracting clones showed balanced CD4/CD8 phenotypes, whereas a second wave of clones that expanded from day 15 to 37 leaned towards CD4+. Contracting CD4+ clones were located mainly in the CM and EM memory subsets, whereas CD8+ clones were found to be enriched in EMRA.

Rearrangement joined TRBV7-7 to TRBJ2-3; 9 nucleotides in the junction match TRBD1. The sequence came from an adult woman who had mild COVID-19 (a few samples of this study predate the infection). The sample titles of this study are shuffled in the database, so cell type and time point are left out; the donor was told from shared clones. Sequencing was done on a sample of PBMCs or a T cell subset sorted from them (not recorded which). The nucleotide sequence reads TGTGCTAGCAGCCCCGGGACAGGGCGGGCAGATACGCAGTATTTT. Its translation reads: CASSPGTGRADTQYF.